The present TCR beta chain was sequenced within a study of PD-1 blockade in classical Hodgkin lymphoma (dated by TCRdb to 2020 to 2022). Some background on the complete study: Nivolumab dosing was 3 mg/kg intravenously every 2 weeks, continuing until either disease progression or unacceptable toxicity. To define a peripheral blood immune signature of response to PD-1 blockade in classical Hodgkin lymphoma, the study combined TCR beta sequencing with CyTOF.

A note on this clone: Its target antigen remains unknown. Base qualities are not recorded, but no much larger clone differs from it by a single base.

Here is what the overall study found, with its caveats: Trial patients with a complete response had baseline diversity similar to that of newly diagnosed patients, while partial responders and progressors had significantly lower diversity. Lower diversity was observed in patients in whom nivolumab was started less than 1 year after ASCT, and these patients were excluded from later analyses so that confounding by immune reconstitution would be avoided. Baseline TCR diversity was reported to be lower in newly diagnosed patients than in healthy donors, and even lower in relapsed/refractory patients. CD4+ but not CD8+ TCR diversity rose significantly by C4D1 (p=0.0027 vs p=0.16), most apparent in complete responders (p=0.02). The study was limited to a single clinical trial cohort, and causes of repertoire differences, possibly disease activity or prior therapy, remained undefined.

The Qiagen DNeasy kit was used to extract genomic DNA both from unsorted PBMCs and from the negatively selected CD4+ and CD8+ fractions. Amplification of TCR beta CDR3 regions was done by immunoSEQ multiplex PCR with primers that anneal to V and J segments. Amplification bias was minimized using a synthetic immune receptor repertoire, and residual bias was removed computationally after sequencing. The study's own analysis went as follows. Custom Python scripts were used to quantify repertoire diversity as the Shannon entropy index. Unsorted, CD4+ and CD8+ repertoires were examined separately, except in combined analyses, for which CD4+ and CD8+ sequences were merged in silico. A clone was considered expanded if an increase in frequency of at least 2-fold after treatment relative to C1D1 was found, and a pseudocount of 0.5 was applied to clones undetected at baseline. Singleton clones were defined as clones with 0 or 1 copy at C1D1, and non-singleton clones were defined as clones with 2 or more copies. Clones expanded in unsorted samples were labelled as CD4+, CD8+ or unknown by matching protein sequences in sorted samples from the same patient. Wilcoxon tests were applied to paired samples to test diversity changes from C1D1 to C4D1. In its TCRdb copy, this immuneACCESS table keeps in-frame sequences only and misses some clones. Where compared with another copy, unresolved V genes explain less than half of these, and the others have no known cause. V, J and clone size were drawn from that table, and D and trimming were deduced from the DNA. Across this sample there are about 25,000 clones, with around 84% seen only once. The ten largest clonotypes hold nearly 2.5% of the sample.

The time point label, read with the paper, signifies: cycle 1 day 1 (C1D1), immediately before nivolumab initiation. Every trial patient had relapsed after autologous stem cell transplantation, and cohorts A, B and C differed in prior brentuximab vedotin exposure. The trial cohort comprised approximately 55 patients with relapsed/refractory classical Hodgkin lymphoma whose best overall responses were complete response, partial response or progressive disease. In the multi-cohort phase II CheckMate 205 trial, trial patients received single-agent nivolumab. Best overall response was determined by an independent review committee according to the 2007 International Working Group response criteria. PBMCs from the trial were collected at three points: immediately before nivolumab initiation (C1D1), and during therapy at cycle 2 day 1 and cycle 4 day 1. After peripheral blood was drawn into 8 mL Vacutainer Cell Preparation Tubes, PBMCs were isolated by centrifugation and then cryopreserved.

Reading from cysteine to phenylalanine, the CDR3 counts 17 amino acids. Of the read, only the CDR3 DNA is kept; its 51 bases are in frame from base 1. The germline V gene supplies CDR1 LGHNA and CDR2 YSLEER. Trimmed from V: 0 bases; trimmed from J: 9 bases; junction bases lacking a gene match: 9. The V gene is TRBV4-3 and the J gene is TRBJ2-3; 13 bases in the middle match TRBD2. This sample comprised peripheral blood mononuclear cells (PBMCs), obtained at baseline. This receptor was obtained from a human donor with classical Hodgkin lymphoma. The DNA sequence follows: TGCGCCAGCAGCCAAGATACTAGCGGGGGGGCTGGGAGGACGCAGTATTTT. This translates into CASSQDTSGGAGRTQYF.